This TCR beta chain was recorded in a study of blood T cell repertoires in COVID-19. Study-wide background: Material from acute and convalescent COVID-19 was sourced from the United States, Italy and Spain. PBMCs, B-cell-depleted T cells, or T cells provided the cDNA or gDNA that made up the material.

CDR1 is LNHDA and CDR2 is SQIVND in the germline V gene (reference sequence). Trimming removed 3 bases from V and 3 bases from J, with 12 bases in between. This CDR3 has 14 amino acids. Authors' data handling: The assay estimated nucleated cells by amplifying reference gene primers. Only in-frame clones appear in the TCRdb table, and some are missing; sequencing was by immunoSEQ multiplex PCR. That table is the source of V, J and clone size, and D and trimming were worked out from the DNA. The sample lists 150,000 or so clones, approximately 86% occurring once. The chain joins TRBV19 to TRBJ2-7; D is undetermined. The clonotype originates from a man aged 45-65 years with active or convalescent COVID-19. Sequences were obtained from peripheral blood. The CDR3 region has the DNA TGTGCCAGTAGTATTTCCAGCGATAGCTACGAGCAGTACTTC. Protein sequence: CASSISSDSYEQYF.